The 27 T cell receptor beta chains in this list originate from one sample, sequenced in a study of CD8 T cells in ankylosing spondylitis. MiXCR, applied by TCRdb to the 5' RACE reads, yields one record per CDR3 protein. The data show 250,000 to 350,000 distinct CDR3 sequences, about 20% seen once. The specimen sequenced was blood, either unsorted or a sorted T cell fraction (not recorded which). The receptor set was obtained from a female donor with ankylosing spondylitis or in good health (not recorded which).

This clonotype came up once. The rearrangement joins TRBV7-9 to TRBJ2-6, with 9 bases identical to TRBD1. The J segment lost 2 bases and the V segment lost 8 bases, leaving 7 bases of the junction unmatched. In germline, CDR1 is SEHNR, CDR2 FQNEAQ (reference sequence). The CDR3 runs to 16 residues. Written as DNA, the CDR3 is TGTGCCAGCCCCTCCGGGGACAGGGCTGGGGCCAACGTCCTGACTTTC. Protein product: CASPSGDRAGANVLTF.

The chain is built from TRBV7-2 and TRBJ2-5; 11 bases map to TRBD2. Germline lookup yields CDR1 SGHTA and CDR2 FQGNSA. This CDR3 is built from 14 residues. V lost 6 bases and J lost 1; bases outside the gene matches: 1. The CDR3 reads CASRTSGTQETQYF. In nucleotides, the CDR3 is TGTGCCAGCAGGACTAGCGGGACCCAAGAGACCCAGTACTTC. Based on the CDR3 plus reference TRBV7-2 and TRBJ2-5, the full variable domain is GAGVSQSPSNKVTEKGKDVELRCDPISGHTALYWYRQSLGQGLEFLIYFQGNSAPDKSGLPSDRFSAERTGGSVSTLTIQRTQQEDSAVYLCASRTSGTQETQYFGPGTRLLVL.

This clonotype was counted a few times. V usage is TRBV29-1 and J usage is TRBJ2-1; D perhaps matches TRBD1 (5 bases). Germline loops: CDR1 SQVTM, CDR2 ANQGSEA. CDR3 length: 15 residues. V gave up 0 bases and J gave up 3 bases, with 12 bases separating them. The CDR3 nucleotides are TGCAGCGTTGAAGAAGGGGCAGGAGTCTACAATGAGCAGTTCTTC. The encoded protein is CSVEEGAGVYNEQFF.

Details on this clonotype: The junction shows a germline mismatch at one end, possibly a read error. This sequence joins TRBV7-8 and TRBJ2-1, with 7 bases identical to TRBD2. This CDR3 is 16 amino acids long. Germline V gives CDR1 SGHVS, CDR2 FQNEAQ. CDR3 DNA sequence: TGTGCCAGCAGCGGTGGGGGGGGAGCCTCCTCCAATGAGCAGTTCTTC. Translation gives CASSGGGGASSNEQFF.

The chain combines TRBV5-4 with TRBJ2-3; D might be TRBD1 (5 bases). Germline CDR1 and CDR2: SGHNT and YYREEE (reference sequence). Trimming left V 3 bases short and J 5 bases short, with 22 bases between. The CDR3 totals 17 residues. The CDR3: CASSSTPGPATVDTQYF. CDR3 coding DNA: TGTGCCAGCAGCTCTACCCCAGGCCCCGCGACAGTAGATACGCAGTATTTT.

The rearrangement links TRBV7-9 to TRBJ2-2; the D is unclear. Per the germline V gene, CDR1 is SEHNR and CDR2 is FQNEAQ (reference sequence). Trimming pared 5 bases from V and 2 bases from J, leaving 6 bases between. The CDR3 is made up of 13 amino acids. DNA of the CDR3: TGTGCCAGCAGCCCTAGAAACACCGGGGAGCTGTTTTTT. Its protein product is CASSPRNTGELFF. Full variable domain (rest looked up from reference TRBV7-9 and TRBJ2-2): DTGVSQNPRHKITKRGQNVTFRCDPISEHNRLYWYRQTLGQGPEFLTYFQNEAQLEKSRLLSDRFSAERPKGSFSTLEIQRTEQGDSAMYLCASSPRNTGELFFGEGSRLTVL.

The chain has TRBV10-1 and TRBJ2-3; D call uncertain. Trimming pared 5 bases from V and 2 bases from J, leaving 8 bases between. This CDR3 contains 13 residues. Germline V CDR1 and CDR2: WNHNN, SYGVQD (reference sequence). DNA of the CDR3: TGCGCCAGCAGTTTCGCAGCCACAGATACGCAGTATTTT. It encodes CASSFAATDTQYF.

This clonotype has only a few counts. DNA of the CDR3: TGTGCCAGCAGTTCGGGACAGGGGCTACCCTACGAGCAGTACTTC. Its protein product is CASSSGQGLPYEQYF. The chain links TRBV12-3 or TRBV12-4 to TRBJ2-7; 10 nucleotides line up with TRBD1. Trimming removed 4 bases from V and 2 bases from J; junction bases left unmatched: 5. This CDR3 contains 15 residues.

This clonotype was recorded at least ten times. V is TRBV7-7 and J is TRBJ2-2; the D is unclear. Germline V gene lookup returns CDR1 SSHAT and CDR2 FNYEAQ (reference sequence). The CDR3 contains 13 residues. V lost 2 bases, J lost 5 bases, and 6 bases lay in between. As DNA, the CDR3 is TGTGCCAGCAGCTTACAAGGAACCGGGGAGCTGTTTTTT. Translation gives CASSLQGTGELFF. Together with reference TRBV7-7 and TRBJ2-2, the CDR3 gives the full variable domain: GAGVSQSPRYKVTKRGQDVTLRCDPISSHATLYWYQQALGQGPEFLTYFNYEAQPDKSGLPSDRFSAERPEGSISTLTIQRTEQRDSAMYRCASSLQGTGELFFGEGSRLTVL.

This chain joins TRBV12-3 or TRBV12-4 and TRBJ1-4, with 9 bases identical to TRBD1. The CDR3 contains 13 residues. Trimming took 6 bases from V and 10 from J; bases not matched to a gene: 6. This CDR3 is CASRNTGGGKLFF. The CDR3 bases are TGTGCCAGCAGAAATACAGGGGGCGGAAAACTGTTTTTT.

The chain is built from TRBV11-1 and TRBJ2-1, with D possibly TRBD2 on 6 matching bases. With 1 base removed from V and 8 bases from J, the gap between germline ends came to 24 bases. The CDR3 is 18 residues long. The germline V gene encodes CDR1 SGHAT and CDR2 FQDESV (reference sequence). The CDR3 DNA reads TGTGCCAGCAGCTTAGGGTCCCCGGGAGCCACCCAACTTGATGAGCAGTTCTTC. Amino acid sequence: CASSLGSPGATQLDEQFF.

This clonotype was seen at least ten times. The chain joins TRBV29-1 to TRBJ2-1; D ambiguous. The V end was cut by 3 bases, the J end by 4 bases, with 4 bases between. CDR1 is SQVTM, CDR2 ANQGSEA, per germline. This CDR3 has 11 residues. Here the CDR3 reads CSVEWYNEQFF. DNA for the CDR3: TGCAGCGTTGAGTGGTACAATGAGCAGTTCTTC.

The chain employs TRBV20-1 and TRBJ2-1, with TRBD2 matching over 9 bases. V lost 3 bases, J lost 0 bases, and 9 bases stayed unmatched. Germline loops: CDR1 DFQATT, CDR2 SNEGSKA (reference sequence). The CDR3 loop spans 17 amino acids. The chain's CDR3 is CSARLLLAGSSYNEQFF. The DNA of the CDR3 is TGCAGTGCTAGGCTTTTACTAGCGGGTAGCTCCTACAATGAGCAGTTCTTC.

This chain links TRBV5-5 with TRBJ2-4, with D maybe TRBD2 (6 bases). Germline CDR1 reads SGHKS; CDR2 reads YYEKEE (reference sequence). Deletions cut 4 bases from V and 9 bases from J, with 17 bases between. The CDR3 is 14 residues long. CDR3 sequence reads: CASSPGVEGVIQYF. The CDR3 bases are TGTGCCAGCAGCCCGGGGGTCGAGGGTGTCATTCAGTACTTC. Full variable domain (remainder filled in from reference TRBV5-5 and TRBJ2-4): DAGVTQSPTHLIKTRGQQVTLRCSPISGHKSVSWYQQVLGQGPQFIFQYYEKEERGRGNFPDRFSARQFPNYSSELNVNALLLGDSALYLCASSPGVEGVIQYFGAGTRLSVL.

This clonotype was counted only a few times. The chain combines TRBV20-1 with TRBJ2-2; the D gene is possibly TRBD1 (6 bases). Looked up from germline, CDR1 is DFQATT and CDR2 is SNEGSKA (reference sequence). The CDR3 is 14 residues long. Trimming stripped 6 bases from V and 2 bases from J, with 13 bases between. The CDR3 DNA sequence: TGCAGTGCCATGGGGACACTAAACACCGGGGAGCTGTTTTTT. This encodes CSAMGTLNTGELFF.

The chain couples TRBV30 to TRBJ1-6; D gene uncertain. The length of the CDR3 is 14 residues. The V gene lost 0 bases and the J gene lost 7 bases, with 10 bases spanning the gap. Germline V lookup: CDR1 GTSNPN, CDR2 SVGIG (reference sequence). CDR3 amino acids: CAWSVPGWNSPLHF. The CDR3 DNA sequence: TGTGCCTGGAGTGTACCGGGATGGAATTCACCCCTCCACTTT. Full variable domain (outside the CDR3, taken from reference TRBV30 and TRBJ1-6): SQTIHQWPATLVQPVGSPLSLECTVEGTSNPNLYWYRQAAGRGLQLLFYSVGIGQISSEVPQNLSASRPQDRQFILSSKKLLLSDSGFYLCAWSVPGWNSPLHFGNGTRLTVT.

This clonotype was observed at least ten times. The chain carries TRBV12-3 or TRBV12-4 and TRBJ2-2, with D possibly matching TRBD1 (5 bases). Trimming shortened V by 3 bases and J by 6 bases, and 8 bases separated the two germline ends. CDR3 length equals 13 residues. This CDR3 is CASSFGRAGELFF. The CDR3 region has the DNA TGTGCCAGCAGTTTCGGCAGGGCCGGGGAGCTGTTTTTT.

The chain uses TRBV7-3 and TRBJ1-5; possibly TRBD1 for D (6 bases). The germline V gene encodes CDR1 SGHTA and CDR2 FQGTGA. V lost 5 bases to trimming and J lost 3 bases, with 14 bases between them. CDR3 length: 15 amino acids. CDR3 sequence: CASSPGGRPNQPQHF. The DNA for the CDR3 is TGTGCCAGCAGCCCTGGGGGCAGGCCCAATCAGCCCCAGCATTTT.

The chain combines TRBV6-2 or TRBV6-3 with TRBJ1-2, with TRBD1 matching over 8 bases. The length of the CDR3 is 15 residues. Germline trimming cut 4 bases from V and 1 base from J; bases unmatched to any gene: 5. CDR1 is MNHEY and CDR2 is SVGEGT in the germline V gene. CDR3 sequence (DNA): TGTGCCAGCAGTTCCCGGGACAGGTTTAACTATGGCTACACCTTC. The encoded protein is CASSSRDRFNYGYTF.

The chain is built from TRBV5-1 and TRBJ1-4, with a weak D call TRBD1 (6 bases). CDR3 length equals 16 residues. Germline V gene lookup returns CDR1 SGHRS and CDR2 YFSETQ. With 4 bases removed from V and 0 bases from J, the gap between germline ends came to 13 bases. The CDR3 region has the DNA TGCGCCAGCAGCCTGGGAGGGGGTACAACTAATGAAAAACTGTTTTTT. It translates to CASSLGGGTTNEKLFF.

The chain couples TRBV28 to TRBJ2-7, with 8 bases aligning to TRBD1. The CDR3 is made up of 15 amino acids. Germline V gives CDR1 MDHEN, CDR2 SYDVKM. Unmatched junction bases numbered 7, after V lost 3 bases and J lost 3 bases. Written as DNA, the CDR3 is TGTGCCAGCAGTTTTCCCCGGACAGGGCGCTACGAGCAGTACTTC. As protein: CASSFPRTGRYEQYF.

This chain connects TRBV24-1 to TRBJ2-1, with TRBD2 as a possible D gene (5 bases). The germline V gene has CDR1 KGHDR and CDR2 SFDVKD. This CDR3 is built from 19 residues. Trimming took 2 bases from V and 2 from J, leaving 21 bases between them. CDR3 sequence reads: CATSDSIGTRLGPYNEQFF. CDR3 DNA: TGTGCCACCAGTGATTCCATAGGAACTAGGCTTGGTCCCTACAATGAGCAGTTCTTC.

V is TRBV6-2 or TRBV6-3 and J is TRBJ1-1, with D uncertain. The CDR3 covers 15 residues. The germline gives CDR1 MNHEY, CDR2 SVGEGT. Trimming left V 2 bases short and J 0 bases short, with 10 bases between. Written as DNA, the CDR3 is TGTGCCAGCAGTTACCGCTCAGCTCTGAACACTGAAGCTTTCTTT. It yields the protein CASSYRSALNTEAFF.

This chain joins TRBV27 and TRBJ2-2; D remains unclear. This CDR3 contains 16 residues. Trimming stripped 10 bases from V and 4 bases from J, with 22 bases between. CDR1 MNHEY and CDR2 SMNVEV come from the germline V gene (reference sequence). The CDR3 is CATERTRRTLTGELFF. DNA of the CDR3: TGTGCCACCGAGCGTACGAGGCGGACCCTCACCGGGGAGCTGTTTTTT.

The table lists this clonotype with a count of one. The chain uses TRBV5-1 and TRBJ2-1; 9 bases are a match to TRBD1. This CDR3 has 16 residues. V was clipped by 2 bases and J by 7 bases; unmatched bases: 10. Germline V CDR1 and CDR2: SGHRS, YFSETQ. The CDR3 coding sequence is TGCGCCAGCAGCTTCGTCCGGGACAGGGTACCGAATGAGCAGTTCTTC. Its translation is CASSFVRDRVPNEQFF.

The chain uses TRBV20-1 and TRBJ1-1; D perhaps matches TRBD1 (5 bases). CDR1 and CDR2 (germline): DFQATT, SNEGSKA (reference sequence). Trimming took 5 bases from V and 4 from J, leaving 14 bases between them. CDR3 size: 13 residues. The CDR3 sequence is CSASGRRFTEAFF. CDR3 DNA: TGCAGTGCTTCGGGACGGAGGTTCACTGAAGCTTTCTTT.

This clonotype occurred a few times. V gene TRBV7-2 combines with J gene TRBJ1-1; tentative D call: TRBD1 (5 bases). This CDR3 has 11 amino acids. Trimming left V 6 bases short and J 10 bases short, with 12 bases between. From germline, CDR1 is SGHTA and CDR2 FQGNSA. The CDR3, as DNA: TGTGCCAGCAGTCCGAGGGGTGCAGCTTTCTTT. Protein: CASSPRGAAFF.